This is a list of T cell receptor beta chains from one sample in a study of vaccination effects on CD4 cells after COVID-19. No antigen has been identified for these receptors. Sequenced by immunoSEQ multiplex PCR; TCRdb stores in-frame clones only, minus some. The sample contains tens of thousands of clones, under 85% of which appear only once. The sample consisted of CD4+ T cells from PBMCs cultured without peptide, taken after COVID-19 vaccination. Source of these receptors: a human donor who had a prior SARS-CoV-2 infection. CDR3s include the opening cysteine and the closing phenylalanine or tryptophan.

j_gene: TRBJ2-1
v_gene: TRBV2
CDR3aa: CASSAGPYNEQFF

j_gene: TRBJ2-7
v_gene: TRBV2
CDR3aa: CASIPVWAYEQYF

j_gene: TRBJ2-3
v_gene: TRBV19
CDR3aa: CASSISGPRGYTDTQYF

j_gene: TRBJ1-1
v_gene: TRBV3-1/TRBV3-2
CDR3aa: CASSHRQALNTEAFF

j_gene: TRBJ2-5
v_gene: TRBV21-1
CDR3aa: CASSKVQGLETQYF

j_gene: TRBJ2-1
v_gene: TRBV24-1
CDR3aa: CATSDPQDSEYNEQFF

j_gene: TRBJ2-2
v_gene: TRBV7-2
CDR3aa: CASSLVGTNTGELFF

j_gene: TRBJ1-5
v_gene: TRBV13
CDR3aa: CASSKRGGNQPQHF

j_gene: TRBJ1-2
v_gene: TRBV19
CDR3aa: CASRPGGSGYTF

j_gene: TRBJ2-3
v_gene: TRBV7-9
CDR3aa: CASSLPSGGTDTQYF

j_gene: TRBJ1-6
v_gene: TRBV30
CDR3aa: CAWSTRGVASYNSPLHF

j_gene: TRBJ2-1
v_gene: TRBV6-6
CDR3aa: CATATSSGTAEQFF

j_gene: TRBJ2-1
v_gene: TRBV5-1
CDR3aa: CASSLPAGGSHEQFF

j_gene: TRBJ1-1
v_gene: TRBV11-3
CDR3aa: CASSSDGGHTEAFF